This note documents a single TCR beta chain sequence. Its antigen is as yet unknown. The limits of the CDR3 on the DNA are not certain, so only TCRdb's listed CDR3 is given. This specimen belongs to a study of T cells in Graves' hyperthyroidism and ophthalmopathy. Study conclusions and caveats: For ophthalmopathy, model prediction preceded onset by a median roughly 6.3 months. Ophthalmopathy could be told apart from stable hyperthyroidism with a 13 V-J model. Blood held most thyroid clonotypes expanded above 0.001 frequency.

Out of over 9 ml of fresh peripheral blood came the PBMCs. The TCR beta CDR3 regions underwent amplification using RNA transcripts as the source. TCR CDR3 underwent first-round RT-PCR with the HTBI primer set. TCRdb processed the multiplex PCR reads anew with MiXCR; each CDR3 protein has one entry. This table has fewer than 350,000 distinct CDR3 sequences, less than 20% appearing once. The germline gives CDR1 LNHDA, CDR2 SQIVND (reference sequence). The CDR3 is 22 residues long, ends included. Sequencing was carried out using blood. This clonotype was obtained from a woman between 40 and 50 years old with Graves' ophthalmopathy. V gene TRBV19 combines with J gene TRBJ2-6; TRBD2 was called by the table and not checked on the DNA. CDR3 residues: CASSWGSGTSGTIGTGANVLNF.